This T cell receptor beta chain was recorded in a study of blood T cells in healthy people across ages. Next came a second PCR, run for about 7 to 12 cycles, which used a sample-barcoded 5' primer along with a J-beta primer mix. TCRdb itself ran the 5' RACE reads through MiXCR, one entry per CDR3 protein. The repertoire holds more than 700,000 distinct CDR3 sequences, with around half as singletons. Germline CDR1 reads SGHVS; CDR2 reads FQNEAQ. The J segment lost 5 bases and the V segment lost 5 bases, leaving 12 bases of the junction unmatched. CDR3 length: 16 amino acids. A minimum of 6 micrograms of total RNA was extracted per sample.

The V gene is TRBV7-8, the J gene TRBJ2-1; 7 bases are a match to TRBD1. This receptor was identified in a man older than 75 in good health. The sequenced sample was blood. DNA for the CDR3: TGTGCCAGCAGCGAAACAGGGGCCAAGGGGAACAATGAGCAGTTCTTC. It encodes CASSETGAKGNNEQFF. Variable domain in full (rest from reference TRBV7-8 and TRBJ2-1): GAGVSQSPRYKVAKRGQDVALRCDPISGHVSLFWYQQALGQGPEFLTYFQNEAQLDKSGLPSDRFFAERPEGSVSTLKIQRTQQEDSAVYLCASSETGAKGNNEQFFGPGTRLTVL.